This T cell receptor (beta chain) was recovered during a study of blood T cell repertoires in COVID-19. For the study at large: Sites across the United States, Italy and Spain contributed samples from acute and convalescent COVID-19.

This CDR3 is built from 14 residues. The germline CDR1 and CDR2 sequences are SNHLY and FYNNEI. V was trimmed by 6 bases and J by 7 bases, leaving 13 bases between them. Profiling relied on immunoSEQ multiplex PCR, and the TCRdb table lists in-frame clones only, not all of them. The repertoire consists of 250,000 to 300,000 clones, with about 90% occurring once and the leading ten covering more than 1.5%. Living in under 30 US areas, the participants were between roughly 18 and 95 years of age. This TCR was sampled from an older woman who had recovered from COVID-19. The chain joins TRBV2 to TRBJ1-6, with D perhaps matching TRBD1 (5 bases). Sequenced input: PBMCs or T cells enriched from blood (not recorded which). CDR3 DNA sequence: TGTGCCAGCAGCCTAAGGGAGGGGAATTCACCCCTCCACTTT. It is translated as CASSLREGNSPLHF.